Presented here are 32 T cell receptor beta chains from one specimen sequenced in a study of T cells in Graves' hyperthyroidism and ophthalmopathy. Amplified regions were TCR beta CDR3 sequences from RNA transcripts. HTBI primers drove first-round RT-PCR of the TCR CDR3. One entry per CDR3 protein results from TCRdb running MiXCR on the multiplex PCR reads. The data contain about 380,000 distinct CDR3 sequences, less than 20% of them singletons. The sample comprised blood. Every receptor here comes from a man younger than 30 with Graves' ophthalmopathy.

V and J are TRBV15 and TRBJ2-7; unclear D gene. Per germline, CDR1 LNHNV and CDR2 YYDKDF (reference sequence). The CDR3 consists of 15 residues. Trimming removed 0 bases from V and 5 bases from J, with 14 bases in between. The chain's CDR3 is CATSRDLGDTHEQYF. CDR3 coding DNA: TGTGCCACCAGCAGAGATCTAGGTGACACTCACGAGCAGTACTTC.

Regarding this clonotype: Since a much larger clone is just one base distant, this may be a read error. CDR3 nucleotides: TGTGCCAGCACCCCGGGACAGGGGAACAATGAGCAGTTCTTC. Protein sequence: CASTPGQGNNEQFF. The V call is TRBV11-2, the J call TRBJ2-1; 10 bases align to TRBD1. V shed 7 bases, J shed 5 bases, and the junction held 5 bases outside the gene matches. This CDR3 region has 14 residues. Germline V gene data show CDR1 as SGHAT and CDR2 as FQNNGV. Looking up the rest from reference TRBV11-2 and TRBJ2-1 gives the full variable domain: EAGVAQSPRYKIIEKRQSVAFWCNPISGHATLYWYQQILGQGPKLLIQFQNNGVVDDSQLPKDRFSAERLKGVDSTLKIQPAKLEDSAVYLCASTPGQGNNEQFFGPGTRLTVL.

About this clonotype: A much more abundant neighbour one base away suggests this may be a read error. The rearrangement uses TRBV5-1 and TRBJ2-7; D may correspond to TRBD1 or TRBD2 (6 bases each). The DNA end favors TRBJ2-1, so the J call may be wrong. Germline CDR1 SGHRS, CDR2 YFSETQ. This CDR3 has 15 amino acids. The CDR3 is CASSLDPGGTYEQFF. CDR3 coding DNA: TGCGCCAGCAGCTTGGATCCCGGGGGCACCTACGAGCAGTTCTTC.

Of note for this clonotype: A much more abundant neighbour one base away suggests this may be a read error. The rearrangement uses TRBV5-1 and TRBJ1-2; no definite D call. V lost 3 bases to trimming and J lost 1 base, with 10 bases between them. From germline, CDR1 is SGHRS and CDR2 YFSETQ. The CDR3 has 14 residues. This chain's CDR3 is CASSSPTGNYGYTF. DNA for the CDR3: TGCGCCAGCAGCTCCCCGACGGGTAACTATGGCTACACCTTC.

The CDR3 spells CASSSAGADETQYF. The CDR3 DNA is TGTGCCAGCAGTTCCGCTGGGGCAGATGAGACCCAGTACTTC. The chain links TRBV28 to TRBJ2-5; D may be TRBD1 (5 bases). CDR1 MDHEN and CDR2 SYDVKM come from the germline V gene. V lost 4 bases and J 5 bases, leaving 14 bases between the germline ends. The CDR3 is 14 residues long.

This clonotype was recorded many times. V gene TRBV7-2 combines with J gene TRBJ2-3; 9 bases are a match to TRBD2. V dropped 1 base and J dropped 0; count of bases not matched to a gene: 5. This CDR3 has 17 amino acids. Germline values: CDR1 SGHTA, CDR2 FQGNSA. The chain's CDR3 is CASSLGQRGASTDTQYF. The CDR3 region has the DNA TGTGCCAGCAGCTTAGGGCAGCGGGGGGCTAGCACAGATACGCAGTATTTT.

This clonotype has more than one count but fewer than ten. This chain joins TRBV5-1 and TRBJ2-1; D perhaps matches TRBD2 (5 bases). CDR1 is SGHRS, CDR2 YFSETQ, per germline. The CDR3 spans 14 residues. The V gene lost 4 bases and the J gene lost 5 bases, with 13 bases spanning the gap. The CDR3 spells CASSGGLVHNEQFF. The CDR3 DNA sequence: TGCGCCAGCAGCGGAGGCCTGGTGCACAATGAGCAGTTCTTC.

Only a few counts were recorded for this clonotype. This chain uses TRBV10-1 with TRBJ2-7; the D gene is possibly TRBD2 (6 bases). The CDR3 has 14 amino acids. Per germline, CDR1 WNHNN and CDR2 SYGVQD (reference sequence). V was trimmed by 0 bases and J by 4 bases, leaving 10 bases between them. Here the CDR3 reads CASSESGGRYEQYF. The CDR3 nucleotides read TGCGCCAGCAGTGAGTCGGGGGGTCGGTACGAGCAGTACTTC.

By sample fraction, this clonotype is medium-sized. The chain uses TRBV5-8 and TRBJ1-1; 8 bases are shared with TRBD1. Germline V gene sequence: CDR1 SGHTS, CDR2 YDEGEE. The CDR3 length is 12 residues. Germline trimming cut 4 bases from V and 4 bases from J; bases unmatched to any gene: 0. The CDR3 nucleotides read TGTGCCAGCAGCACAGGGGGCACTGAAGCTTTCTTT. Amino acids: CASSTGGTEAFF.

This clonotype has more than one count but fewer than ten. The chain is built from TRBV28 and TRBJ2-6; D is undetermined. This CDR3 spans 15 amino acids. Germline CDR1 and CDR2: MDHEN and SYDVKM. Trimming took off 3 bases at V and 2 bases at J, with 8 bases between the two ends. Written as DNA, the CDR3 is TGTGCCAGCAGTTTCGGATTCGCTGGGGCCAACGTCCTGACTTTC. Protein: CASSFGFAGANVLTF.

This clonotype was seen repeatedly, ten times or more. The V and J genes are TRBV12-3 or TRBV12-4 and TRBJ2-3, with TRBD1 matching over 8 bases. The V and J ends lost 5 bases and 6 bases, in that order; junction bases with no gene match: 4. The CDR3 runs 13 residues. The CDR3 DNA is TGTGCCAGCAGTGCCCACAGGGGGGATACGCAGTATTTT. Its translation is CASSAHRGDTQYF.

CDR3 sequence reads: CASSSHLANQPQHF. The CDR3 DNA is TGTGCCAGCAGTTCCCACTTGGCGAATCAGCCCCAGCATTTT. V is TRBV12-3 or TRBV12-4 and J is TRBJ1-5; D remains unclear. V shed 4 bases and J shed 4 bases, with 11 bases lying between them. The length of the CDR3 is 14 residues.

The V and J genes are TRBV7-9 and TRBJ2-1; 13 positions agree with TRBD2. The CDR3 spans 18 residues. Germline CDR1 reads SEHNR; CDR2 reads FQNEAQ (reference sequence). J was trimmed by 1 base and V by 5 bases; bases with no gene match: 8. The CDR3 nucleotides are TGTGCCAGCAGCACGACTAGCGGGGGGTTCAAATCCTACAATGAGCAGTTCTTC. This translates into CASSTTSGGFKSYNEQFF. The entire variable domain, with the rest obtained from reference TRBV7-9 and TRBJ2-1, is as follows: DTGVSQNPRHKITKRGQNVTFRCDPISEHNRLYWYRQTLGQGPEFLTYFQNEAQLEKSRLLSDRFSAERPKGSFSTLEIQRTEQGDSAMYLCASSTTSGGFKSYNEQFFGPGTRLTVL.

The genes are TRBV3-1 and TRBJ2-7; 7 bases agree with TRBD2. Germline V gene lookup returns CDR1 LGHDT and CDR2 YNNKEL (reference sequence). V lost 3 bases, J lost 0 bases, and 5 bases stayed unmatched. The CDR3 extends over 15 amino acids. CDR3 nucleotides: TGTGCCAGCAGCCATCCTAGCGGCACCTCCTACGAGCAGTACTTC. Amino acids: CASSHPSGTSYEQYF.

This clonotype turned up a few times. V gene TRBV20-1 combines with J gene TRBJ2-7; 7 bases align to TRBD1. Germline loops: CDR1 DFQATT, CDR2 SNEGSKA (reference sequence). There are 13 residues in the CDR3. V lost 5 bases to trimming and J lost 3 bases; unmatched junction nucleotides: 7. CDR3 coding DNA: TGCAGTGCTCGAATTCCAGGGGGCTACGAGCAGTACTTC. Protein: CSARIPGGYEQYF.

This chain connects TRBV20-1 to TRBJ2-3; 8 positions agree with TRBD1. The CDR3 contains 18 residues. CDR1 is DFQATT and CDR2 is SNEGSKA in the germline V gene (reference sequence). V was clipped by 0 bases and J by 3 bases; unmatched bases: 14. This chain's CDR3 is CSARDFGSGGRLTDTQYF. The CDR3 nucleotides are TGCAGTGCTAGAGATTTTGGGTCAGGGGGCCGTTTGACAGATACGCAGTATTTT.

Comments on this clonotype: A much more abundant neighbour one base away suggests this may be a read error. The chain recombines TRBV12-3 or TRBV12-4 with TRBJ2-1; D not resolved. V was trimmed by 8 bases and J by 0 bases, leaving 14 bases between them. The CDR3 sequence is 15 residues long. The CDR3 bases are TGTGCCAGCCGCTCCGGGCGGCGCTCCTACAATGAGCAGTTCTTC. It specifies CASRSGRRSYNEQFF.

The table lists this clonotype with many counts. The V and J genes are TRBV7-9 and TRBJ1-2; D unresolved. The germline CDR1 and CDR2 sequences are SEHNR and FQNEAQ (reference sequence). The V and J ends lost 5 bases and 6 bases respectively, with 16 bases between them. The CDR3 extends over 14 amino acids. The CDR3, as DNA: TGTGCCAGCAGCGCACCTCCCGGCAGCCATGGCTACACCTTC. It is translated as CASSAPPGSHGYTF.

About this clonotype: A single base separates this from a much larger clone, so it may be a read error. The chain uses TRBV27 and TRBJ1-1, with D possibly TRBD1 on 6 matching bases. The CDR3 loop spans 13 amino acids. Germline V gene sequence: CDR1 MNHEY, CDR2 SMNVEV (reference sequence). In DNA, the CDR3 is TGTGCCGGCAGTTTAGGGGGGCTGGCTGAAGCTTTCTTT. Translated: CAGSLGGLAEAFF.

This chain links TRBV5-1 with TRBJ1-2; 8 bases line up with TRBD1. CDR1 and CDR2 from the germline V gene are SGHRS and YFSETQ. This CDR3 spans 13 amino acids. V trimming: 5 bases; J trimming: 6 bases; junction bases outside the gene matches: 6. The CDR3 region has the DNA TGCGCCAGCAGGGAGGACAGGGACAATGGCTACACCTTC. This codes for CASREDRDNGYTF.

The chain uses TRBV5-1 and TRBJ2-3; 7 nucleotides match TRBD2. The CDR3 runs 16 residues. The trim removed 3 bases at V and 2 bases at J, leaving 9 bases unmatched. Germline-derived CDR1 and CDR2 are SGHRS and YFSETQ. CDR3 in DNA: TGCGCCAGCAGCTCCCATCAAGCGGGGATCACAGATACGCAGTATTTT. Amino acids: CASSSHQAGITDTQYF.

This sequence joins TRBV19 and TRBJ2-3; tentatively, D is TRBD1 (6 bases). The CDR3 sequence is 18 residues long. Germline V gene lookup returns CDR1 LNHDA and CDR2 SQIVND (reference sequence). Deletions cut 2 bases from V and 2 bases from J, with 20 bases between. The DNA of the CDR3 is TGTGCCAGTAGTATATATGGGTCGGGACAACACCACACAGATACGCAGTATTTT. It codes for CASSIYGSGQHHTDTQYF.

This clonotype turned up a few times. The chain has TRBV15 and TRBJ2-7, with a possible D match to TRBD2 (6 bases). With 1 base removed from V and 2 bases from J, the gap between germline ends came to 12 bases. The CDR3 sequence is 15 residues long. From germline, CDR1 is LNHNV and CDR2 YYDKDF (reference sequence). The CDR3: CATSRGGVGTYEQYF. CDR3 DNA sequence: TGTGCCACCAGCAGAGGGGGGGTCGGAACCTACGAGCAGTACTTC.

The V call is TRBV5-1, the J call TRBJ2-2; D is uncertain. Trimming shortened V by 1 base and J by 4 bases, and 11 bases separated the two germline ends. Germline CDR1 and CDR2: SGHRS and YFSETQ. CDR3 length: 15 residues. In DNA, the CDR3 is TGCGCCAGCAGCTTGTCCGGGCCACTCACCGGGGAGCTGTTTTTT. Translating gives CASSLSGPLTGELFF.

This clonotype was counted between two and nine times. CDR3 in amino acids: CSARFPAGGGEQYF. The CDR3 DNA follows: TGCAGTGCTAGATTCCCAGCGGGGGGGGGGGAGCAGTACTTC. The chain joins TRBV20-1 to TRBJ2-7; 10 nucleotides align to TRBD2. The germline gives CDR1 DFQATT, CDR2 SNEGSKA (reference sequence). The CDR3 contains 14 residues. V lost 2 bases to trimming and J lost 7 bases; unmatched junction nucleotides: 8.

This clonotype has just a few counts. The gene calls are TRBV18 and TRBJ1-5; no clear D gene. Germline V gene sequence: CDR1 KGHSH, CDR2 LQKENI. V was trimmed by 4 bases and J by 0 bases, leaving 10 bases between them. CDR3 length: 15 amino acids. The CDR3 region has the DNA TGTGCCAGCTCACTAGACCTGAATAGCAATCAGCCCCAGCATTTT. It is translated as CASSLDLNSNQPQHF.

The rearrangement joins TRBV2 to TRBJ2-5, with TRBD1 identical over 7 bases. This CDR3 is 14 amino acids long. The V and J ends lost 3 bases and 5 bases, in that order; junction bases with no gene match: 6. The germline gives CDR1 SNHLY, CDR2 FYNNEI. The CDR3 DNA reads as TGTGCCAGCAGTGATAGGGGGCGTCGGGAGACCCAGTACTTC. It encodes CASSDRGRRETQYF.

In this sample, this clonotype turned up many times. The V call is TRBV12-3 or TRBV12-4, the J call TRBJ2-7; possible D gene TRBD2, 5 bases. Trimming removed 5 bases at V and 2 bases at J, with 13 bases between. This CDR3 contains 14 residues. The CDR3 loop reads CASSTGIGAYEQYF. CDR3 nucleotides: TGTGCCAGCAGTACCGGGATAGGAGCCTACGAGCAGTACTTC.

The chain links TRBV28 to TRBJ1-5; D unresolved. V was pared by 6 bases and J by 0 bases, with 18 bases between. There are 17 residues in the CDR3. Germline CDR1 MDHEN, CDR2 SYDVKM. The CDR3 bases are TGTGCCAGCAGAGGAGGACTGCGCAGGTCTAGCAATCAGCCCCAGCATTTT. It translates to CASRGGLRRSSNQPQHF.

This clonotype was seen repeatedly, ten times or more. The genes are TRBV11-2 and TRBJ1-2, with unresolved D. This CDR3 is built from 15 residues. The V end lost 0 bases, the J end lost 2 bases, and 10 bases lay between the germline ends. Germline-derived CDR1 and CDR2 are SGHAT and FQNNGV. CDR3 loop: CASSLDVVGNYGYTF. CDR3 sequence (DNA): TGTGCCAGCAGCTTAGACGTAGTTGGAAACTATGGCTACACCTTC.

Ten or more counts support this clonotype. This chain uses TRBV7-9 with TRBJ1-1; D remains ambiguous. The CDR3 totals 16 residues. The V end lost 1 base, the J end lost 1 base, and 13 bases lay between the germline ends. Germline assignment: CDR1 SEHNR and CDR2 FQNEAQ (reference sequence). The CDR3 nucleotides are TGTGCCAGCAGCTTAGGAGGGCGGGAGACGAACACTGAAGCTTTCTTT. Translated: CASSLGGRETNTEAFF.

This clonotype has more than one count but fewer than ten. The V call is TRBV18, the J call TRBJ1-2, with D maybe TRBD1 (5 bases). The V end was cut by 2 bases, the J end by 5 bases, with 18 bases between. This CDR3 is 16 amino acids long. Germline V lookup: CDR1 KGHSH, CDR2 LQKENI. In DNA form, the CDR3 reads TGTGCCAGCTCACCATCACCGACAGATTCTTATTATGGCTACACCTTC. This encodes CASSPSPTDSYYGYTF.